The 29 T cell receptor beta chains in this list originate from one sample, sequenced in a study of blood T cell repertoires in COVID-19. The repertoire was sequenced with immunoSEQ multiplex PCR; TCRdb's copy has only in-frame clones and lacks some. The table has 250,000 to 300,000 clones, approximately 91% seen once. Sample: PBMCs or T cells enriched from blood (not recorded which). These receptors all stem from a woman aged 40 to 50 with acute COVID-19.

V is TRBV11-3 and J is TRBJ2-3, with TRBD2 matching 8 bases. There are 16 residues in the CDR3. From germline, CDR1 is SGHNT and CDR2 YENEEA. Germline trimming cut 1 base from V and 5 bases from J; bases unmatched to any gene: 8. CDR3 nucleotide sequence: TGTGCCAGCAGCTTAGGTCATAGCGGGGAGAGAGATACGCAGTATTTT. Its translation is CASSLGHSGERDTQYF.

The chain couples TRBV5-1 to TRBJ1-4, with D perhaps matching TRBD1 (5 bases). Germline loops: CDR1 SGHRS, CDR2 YFSETQ. There are 14 residues in the CDR3. V was trimmed by 4 bases and J by 7 bases, leaving 14 bases between them. CDR3: CASSPSAGPEKLFF. The CDR3 DNA reads TGCGCCAGCAGCCCCTCGGCAGGGCCTGAAAAACTGTTTTTT. Complete variable domain (other parts from reference TRBV5-1 and TRBJ1-4): KAGVTQTPRYLIKTRGQQVTLSCSPISGHRSVSWYQQTPGQGLQFLFEYFSETQRNKGNFPGRFSGRQFSNSRSEMNVSTLELGDSALYLCASSPSAGPEKLFFGSGTQLSVL.

The rearrangement uses TRBV4-1 and TRBJ2-5; TRBD1 aligns across 8 bases. The V gene's germline CDR1 is MGHRA and CDR2 YSYEKL. CDR3 length equals 16 residues. J lost 5 bases, V lost 3 bases, and 11 bases had no gene match. The CDR3 DNA reads as TGCGCCAGCAGCCAGCCCTCCCGCAGGGGGCTCGAGACCCAGTACTTC. Protein: CASSQPSRRGLETQYF.

This clone occurred once. The gene calls are TRBV12-3 or TRBV12-4 and TRBJ1-4; the match to TRBD1 covers 7 bases. Germline trimming cut 8 bases from V and 5 bases from J; bases unmatched to any gene: 5. The CDR3 is 13 amino acids. This CDR3 reads CASGKTGNEKLFF. As DNA, the CDR3 is TGTGCCAGCGGTAAGACAGGGAATGAAAAACTGTTTTTT.

This chain joins TRBV15 and TRBJ2-1; 8 bases are shared with TRBD2. V shed 0 bases, J shed 6 bases, and the junction held 7 bases outside the gene matches. This CDR3 is built from 16 residues. Germline-derived CDR1 and CDR2 are LNHNV and YYDKDF (reference sequence). CDR3: CATSREIGGESNEQFF. Written as DNA, the CDR3 is TGTGCCACCAGCAGAGAAATCGGGGGGGAATCCAATGAGCAGTTCTTC.

The chain couples TRBV7-2 to TRBJ1-5; D might be TRBD1 (6 bases). CDR3 length equals 13 residues. The V end was cut by 3 bases, the J end by 5 bases, with 8 bases between. The V gene's germline CDR1 is SGHTA and CDR2 FQGNSA. The CDR3 DNA follows: TGTGCCAGCAGCTTGGGGGCCTATCAGCCCCAGCATTTT. Translating it yields CASSLGAYQPQHF.

The gene calls are TRBV23-1 and TRBJ2-4; 9 bases map to TRBD1. TRBV23-1 has ORF status, its function being uncertain. Losses at the gene ends were 3 bases for V and 0 bases for J; bases not matched to a gene: 3. There are 16 residues in the CDR3. Written as DNA, the CDR3 is TGCGCCAGCAGTCAGGCGACAGGGGGAGCCAAAAACATTCAGTACTTC. As protein: CASSQATGGAKNIQYF.

The V gene is TRBV7-9, the J gene TRBJ2-2, with TRBD1 matching over 9 bases. J lost 6 bases, V lost 4 bases, and 15 bases had no gene match. The CDR3 length is 18 residues. Germline V gene lookup returns CDR1 SEHNR and CDR2 FQNEAQ (reference sequence). In DNA form, the CDR3 reads TGTGCCAGCAGCTCCAACAACAAACAGGGGGCTCTTTCCGGGGAGCTGTTTTTT. This codes for CASSSNNKQGALSGELFF. Filled out from reference TRBV7-9 and TRBJ2-2, the complete variable domain reads DTGVSQNPRHKITKRGQNVTFRCDPISEHNRLYWYRQTLGQGPEFLTYFQNEAQLEKSRLLSDRFSAERPKGSFSTLEIQRTEQGDSAMYLCASSSNNKQGALSGELFFGEGSRLTVL.

V usage is TRBV28 and J usage is TRBJ1-1; TRBD1 matches 7 bases. The trim removed 6 bases at V and 0 bases at J, leaving 4 bases unmatched. CDR1 MDHEN and CDR2 SYDVKM come from the germline V gene. The CDR3 contains 14 residues. CDR3 sequence: CASRSGGMNTEAFF. CDR3 bases: TGTGCCAGCAGGTCAGGGGGGATGAACACTGAAGCTTTCTTT. The whole variable domain, remainder taken from reference TRBV28 and TRBJ1-1, is DVKVTQSSRYLVKRTGEKVFLECVQDMDHENMFWYRQDPGLGLRLIYFSYDVKMKEKGDIPEGYSVSREKKERFSLILESASTNQTSMYLCASRSGGMNTEAFFGQGTRLTVV.

As to this clone: Other DNA sequences in this sample translate to the same CDR3. This chain links TRBV2 with TRBJ2-7; tentative D call: TRBD2 (5 bases). This CDR3 is built from 12 residues. Deletions cut 7 bases from V and 0 bases from J, with 7 bases between. CDR1 is SNHLY and CDR2 is FYNNEI in the germline V gene. CDR3 region: CASTAGSYEQYF. CDR3 in DNA: TGTGCCAGCACTGCGGGCTCCTACGAGCAGTACTTC.

The rearrangement links TRBV19 to TRBJ1-2; D is unclear. This CDR3 spans 14 amino acids. The ends were cut back, 6 bases at V and 4 bases at J, with 15 bases in the middle. Per the germline V gene, CDR1 is LNHDA and CDR2 is SQIVND (reference sequence). CDR3 loop: CASSPSGGVYGYTF. The CDR3 region has the DNA TGTGCCAGTAGCCCCTCGGGAGGCGTCTATGGCTACACCTTC.

J is TRBJ1-1 and V is TRBV28, with TRBD1 matching over 7 bases. The length of the CDR3 is 15 residues. The trim removed 4 bases at V and 0 bases at J, leaving 5 bases unmatched. Germline V gene sequence: CDR1 MDHEN, CDR2 SYDVKM. The CDR3 here is CASSSRQGMNTEAFF. In nucleotides, the CDR3 is TGTGCCAGCAGTTCGAGACAGGGAATGAACACTGAAGCTTTCTTT.

The CDR3 here is CATSDLGRGVETDTQYF. In nucleotides, the CDR3 is TGTGCCACCAGTGATTTGGGACGGGGGGTGGAAACAGATACGCAGTATTTT. This chain connects TRBV24-1 to TRBJ2-3, with 7 bases matching TRBD2. Trimming took 0 bases from V and 3 from J; bases not matched to a gene: 8. The CDR3 loop spans 17 amino acids. Germline CDR1 KGHDR, CDR2 SFDVKD.

This clone was seen only once. The chain recombines TRBV28 with TRBJ1-1; maybe TRBD1 (5 bases). Germline loops: CDR1 MDHEN, CDR2 SYDVKM. V was cut by 5 bases and J by 0 bases, with 10 bases left in between. This CDR3 spans 14 amino acids. In DNA form, the CDR3 reads TGTGCCAGCAGTCCGCCGACAGTGAACACTGAAGCTTTCTTT. It yields the protein CASSPPTVNTEAFF.

In its sample, this clone was seen a few times. V usage is TRBV10-1 and J usage is TRBJ1-2; 8 nucleotides align to TRBD1. Germline V lookup: CDR1 WNHNN, CDR2 SYGVQD (reference sequence). This CDR3 has 15 residues. The V segment lost 3 bases and the J segment 8 bases; nucleotides outside the gene matches: 11. The DNA of the CDR3 is TGCGCCAGCAGTGAAAGGAGACAGGGGAATGAGGGCTACACCTTC. Residues: CASSERRQGNEGYTF.

This chain joins TRBV9 and TRBJ1-4; possibly TRBD1 for D (5 bases). V was shortened by 0 bases and J by 10 bases, with 10 bases between the two germline ends. Germline CDR1 is SGDLS and CDR2 is YYNGEE. This CDR3 contains 13 residues. CDR3 DNA sequence: TGTGCCAGCAGCGTAGGGGGGGATGGAAAACTGTTTTTT. Translated: CASSVGGDGKLFF.

The rearrangement uses TRBV28 and TRBJ2-1, with 9 positions matching TRBD2. This CDR3 is 18 amino acids long. V shed 4 bases and J 4 bases; nucleotides not matched to a gene: 14. The germline V gene encodes CDR1 MDHEN and CDR2 SYDVKM. CDR3 sequence: CASSSPGFSGGAYNEQFF. CDR3 DNA sequence: TGTGCCAGCAGTTCCCCCGGCTTTAGCGGGGGAGCATACAATGAGCAGTTCTTC.

CDR3 coding DNA: TGTGCCACCAGCGACGAGTGGGGAGCCTACGAGCAGTACTTC. Protein: CATSDEWGAYEQYF. The rearrangement joins TRBV15 to TRBJ2-7, with TRBD2 as a possible D gene (5 bases). This CDR3 is 14 amino acids long. Germline CDR1 is LNHNV and CDR2 is YYDKDF (reference sequence). The V and J ends lost 5 bases and 2 bases respectively, with 13 bases between them.

The V gene is TRBV3-1 (or the pseudogene TRBV3-2), the J gene TRBJ2-5; D is ambiguous. The V gene lost 1 base and the J gene lost 7 bases, with 19 bases spanning the gap. This CDR3 is built from 16 residues. Germline V gene lookup returns CDR1 LGHDT and CDR2 YNNKEL (reference sequence). CDR3 DNA sequence: TGTGCCAGCAGCCAAGTGCCTCAGAGTTCGGCAGGGACCCAGTACTTC. This encodes CASSQVPQSSAGTQYF.

The sample holds one count of this clone. At one boundary the junction diverges from the germline segment, which might be a read error. The chain employs TRBV11-3 and TRBJ1-5; D call uncertain. CDR1 is SGHNT and CDR2 is YENEEA in the germline V gene. The CDR3 contains 17 residues. CDR3 protein: CASRLDQIFGTSQPQHF. CDR3 nucleotides: TGTGCCAGCAGATTAGATCAGATTTTTGGCACCAGTCAGCCCCAGCATTTT. Combining the CDR3 with reference TRBV11-3 and TRBJ1-5 gives the whole variable domain EAGVVQSPRYKIIEKKQPVAFWCNPISGHNTLYWYLQNLGQGPELLIRYENEEAVDDSQLPKDRFSAERLKGVDSTLKIQPAELGDSAVYLCASRLDQIFGTSQPQHFGDGTRLSIL.

This clone was recorded only once. The gene calls are TRBV27 and TRBJ2-3; 10 nucleotides line up with TRBD2. The CDR3 contains 17 residues. The ends lost 1 base at V and 2 bases at J; junction bases unmatched: 6. The germline V gene encodes CDR1 MNHEY and CDR2 SMNVEV (reference sequence). CDR3 loop: CASSLLASGGPTDTQYF. The CDR3 coding sequence is TGTGCCAGCAGTTTATTAGCTAGCGGGGGACCCACAGATACGCAGTATTTT.

The DNA for the CDR3 is TGCGCCAGCAGCCCCAGATCCGGGGGGCCTACCTACAATGAGCAGTTCTTC. It specifies CASSPRSGGPTYNEQFF. The gene calls are TRBV5-1 and TRBJ2-1; weak D call: TRBD2 (7 bases). Germline CDR1 SGHRS, CDR2 YFSETQ. The CDR3 has 17 amino acids. Trimming took off 4 bases at V and 2 bases at J, with 19 bases between the two ends.

The J gene is TRBJ1-1, the V gene TRBV6-6; no reliable D call. The ends were cut back, 0 bases at V and 0 bases at J, with 8 bases in the middle. This CDR3 is 15 amino acids long. The germline V gene encodes CDR1 MNHNY and CDR2 SVGAGI (reference sequence). CDR3 sequence: CASSYSRELNTEAFF. The CDR3, as DNA: TGTGCCAGCAGTTACTCGCGGGAGCTGAACACTGAAGCTTTCTTT.

The chain couples TRBV13 to TRBJ2-7, with 8 bases identical to TRBD1. After removal of 2 bases from V and 2 bases from J, the junction contained 2 bases not matched to a gene. Germline loops: CDR1 PRHDT, CDR2 FYEKMQ (reference sequence). The CDR3 is made up of 14 amino acids. DNA of the CDR3: TGTGCCAGCAGCTTAATCAGGGGGCCCTACGAGCAGTACTTC. Translating it yields CASSLIRGPYEQYF.

This clone was counted a single time. The gene calls are TRBV30 and TRBJ1-4; weak D call: TRBD1 (6 bases). This CDR3 spans 13 amino acids. Germline CDR1 GTSNPN, CDR2 SVGIG (reference sequence). V shed 4 bases and J shed 11 bases, with 17 bases lying between them. CDR3 residues: CAWNKMAQGKLFF. For the CDR3, the DNA is TGTGCCTGGAACAAGATGGCTCAGGGGAAACTGTTTTTT.

The chain links TRBV7-3 to TRBJ2-5, with TRBD2 as a possible D gene (5 bases). Per germline, CDR1 SGHTA and CDR2 FQGTGA. This CDR3 spans 15 amino acids. The germline V and J ends were trimmed by 6 bases and 2 bases, with 16 bases remaining between them. Written as DNA, the CDR3 is TGTGCCAGCAGTCCAGAGGGTGGCAGACAAGAGACCCAGTACTTC. Its protein is CASSPEGGRQETQYF.

The chain links TRBV4-2 to TRBJ2-5; no clear D gene. The CDR3 extends over 14 amino acids. Trimming took off 0 bases at V and 4 bases at J, with 9 bases between the two ends. CDR1 LGHNA and CDR2 YNFKEQ come from the germline V gene. The DNA of the CDR3 is TGTGCCAGCAGCCAAGAGGCAGTAAGAGAGACCCAGTACTTC. Protein sequence: CASSQEAVRETQYF.

V is TRBV18 and J is TRBJ2-2, with 11 bases that match TRBD2. The CDR3 spans 17 residues. The germline V gene has CDR1 KGHSH and CDR2 LQKENI. V was clipped by 3 bases and J by 1 base; unmatched bases: 4. CDR3 in amino acids: CASSPPTSGRNTGELFF. Written as DNA, the CDR3 is TGTGCCAGCTCACCTCCTACTAGCGGGAGGAACACCGGGGAGCTGTTTTTT.

This rearrangement joins TRBV2 to TRBJ2-7; TRBD2 agrees at 8 bases. The CDR3 is 16 amino acids. Per germline, CDR1 SNHLY and CDR2 FYNNEI. Losses at the gene ends were 1 base for V and 2 bases for J; bases not matched to a gene: 7. CDR3 in amino acids: CASSEVRTSGAYEQYF. The DNA of the CDR3 is TGTGCCAGCAGTGAAGTACGAACTAGCGGAGCCTACGAGCAGTACTTC.